The present entry profiles one T cell receptor (beta chain) with its context. Its antigen is still unknown. TCRdb keeps only in-frame clones here, not all; method: immunoSEQ multiplex PCR. This sample carries 100,000 to 150,000 clones, around 92% of them seen once, and the ten largest clones take 0.9% to 1.2%. Between the trimmed V and J ends, which lost 7 bases and 7 bases, there was a span of 17 bases. In germline, CDR1 is ENHRY, CDR2 SYGVKD. The CDR3 is 13 residues long. This entry belongs to a study of T cell responses to AZD1222 COVID-19 vaccine. Turning to the study itself: Researchers grouped second doses given at about 4 or about 12 weeks into one pool. General observations from the study: Nearly half of unique spike-specific TCRs reportedly avoided B.1.351 and B.1.1.7 mutated regions. Increased Spike-specific TCR breadth and depth were observed after two AZD1222 doses.

V gene TRBV10-3 combines with J gene TRBJ2-7; a possible D gene is TRBD2 (6 bases). The source is an adult in good health. This material consisted of peripheral blood, taken on day 0 of AZD1222 vaccination. DNA for the CDR3: TGTGCCATCATTACGGACCGGGCGGGAGAGCAGTACTTC. Translating gives CAIITDRAGEQYF.